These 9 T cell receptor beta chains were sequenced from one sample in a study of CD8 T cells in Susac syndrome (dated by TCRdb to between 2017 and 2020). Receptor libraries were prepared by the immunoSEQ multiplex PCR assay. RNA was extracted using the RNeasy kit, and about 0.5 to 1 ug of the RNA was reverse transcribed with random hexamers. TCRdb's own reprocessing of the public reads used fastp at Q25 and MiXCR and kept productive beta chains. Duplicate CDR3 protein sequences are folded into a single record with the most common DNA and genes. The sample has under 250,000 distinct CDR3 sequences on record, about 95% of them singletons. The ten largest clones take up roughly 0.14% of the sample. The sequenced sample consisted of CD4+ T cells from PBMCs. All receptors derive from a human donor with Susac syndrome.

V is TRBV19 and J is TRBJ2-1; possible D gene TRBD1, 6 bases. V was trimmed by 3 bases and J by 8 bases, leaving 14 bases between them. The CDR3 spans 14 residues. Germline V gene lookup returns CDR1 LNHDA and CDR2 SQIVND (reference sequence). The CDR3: CASSIGAGAYEQFF. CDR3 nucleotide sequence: TGTGCCAGTAGTATCGGGGCAGGGGCTTATGAGCAGTTCTTC. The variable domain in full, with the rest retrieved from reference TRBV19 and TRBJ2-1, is DGGITQSPKYLFRKEGQNVTLSCEQNLNHDAMYWYRQDPGQGLRLIYYSQIVNDFQKGDIAEGYSVSREKKESFPLTVTSAQKNPTAFYLCASSIGAGAYEQFFGPGTRLTVL.

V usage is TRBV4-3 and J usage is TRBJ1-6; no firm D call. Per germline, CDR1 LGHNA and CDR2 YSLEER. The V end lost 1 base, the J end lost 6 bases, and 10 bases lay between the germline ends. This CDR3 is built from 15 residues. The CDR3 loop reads CASSQVADTNSPLHF. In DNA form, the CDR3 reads TGCGCCAGCAGCCAAGTGGCCGATACTAATTCACCCCTCCACTTT.

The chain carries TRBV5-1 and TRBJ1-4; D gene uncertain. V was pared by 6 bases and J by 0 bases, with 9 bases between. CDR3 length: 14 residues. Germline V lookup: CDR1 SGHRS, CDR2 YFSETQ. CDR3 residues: CASTLGPTNEKLFF. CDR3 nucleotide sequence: TGCGCCAGCACCCTGGGCCCAACTAATGAAAAACTGTTTTTT. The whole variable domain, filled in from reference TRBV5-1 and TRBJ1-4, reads KAGVTQTPRYLIKTRGQQVTLSCSPISGHRSVSWYQQTPGQGLQFLFEYFSETQRNKGNFPGRFSGRQFSNSRSEMNVSTLELGDSALYLCASTLGPTNEKLFFGSGTQLSVL.

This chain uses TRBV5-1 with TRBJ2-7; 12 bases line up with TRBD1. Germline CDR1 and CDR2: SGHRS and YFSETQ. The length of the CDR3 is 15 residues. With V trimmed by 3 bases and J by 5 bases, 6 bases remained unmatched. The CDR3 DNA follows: TGCGCCAGCAGCTCGGCGGGACAGGGGGCCGACGAGCAGTACTTC. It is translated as CASSSAGQGADEQYF.

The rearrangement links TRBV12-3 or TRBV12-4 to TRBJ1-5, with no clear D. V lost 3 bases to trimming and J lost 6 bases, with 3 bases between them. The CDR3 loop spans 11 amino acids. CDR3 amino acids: CASSLSQPQHF. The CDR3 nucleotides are TGTGCCAGCAGTTTGAGTCAGCCCCAGCATTTT.

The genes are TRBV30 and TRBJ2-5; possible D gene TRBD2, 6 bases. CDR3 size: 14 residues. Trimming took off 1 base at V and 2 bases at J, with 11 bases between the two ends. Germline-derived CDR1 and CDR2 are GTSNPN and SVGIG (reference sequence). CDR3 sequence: CAWSDKDYQETQYF. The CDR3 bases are TGTGCCTGGAGTGACAAGGACTATCAAGAGACCCAGTACTTC.

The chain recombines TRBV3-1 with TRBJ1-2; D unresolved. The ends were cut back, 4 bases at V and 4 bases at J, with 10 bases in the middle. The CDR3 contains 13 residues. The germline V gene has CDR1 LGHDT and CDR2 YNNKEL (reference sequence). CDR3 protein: CASSPAAVYGYTF. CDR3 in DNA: TGTGCCAGCAGCCCAGCAGCCGTCTATGGCTACACCTTC.

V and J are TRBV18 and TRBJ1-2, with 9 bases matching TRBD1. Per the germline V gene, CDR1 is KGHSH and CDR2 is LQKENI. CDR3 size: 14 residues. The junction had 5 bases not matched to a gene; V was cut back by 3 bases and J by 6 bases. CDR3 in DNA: TGTGCCAGCTCACCGTCGGACAGGGGAAATGGCTACACCTTC. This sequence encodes CASSPSDRGNGYTF.

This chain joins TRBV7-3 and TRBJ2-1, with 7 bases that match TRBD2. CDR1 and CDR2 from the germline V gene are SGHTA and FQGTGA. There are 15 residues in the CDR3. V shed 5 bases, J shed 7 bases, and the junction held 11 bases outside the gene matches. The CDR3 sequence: CASSPGGGVVNEQFF. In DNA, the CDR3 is TGTGCCAGCAGCCCGGGGGGTGGGGTCGTTAATGAGCAGTTCTTC.